The clone carrying this T cell receptor (beta chain) was recorded only once. Antigen: not known. These data originate in a study of cytotoxic CD8 clonotypes in ibrutinib-treated CLL. Looking at the study overall: Specimens for response were gathered following a median roughly 13 months of therapy, spanning 6 to 36. Broader study findings: The study found baseline clonality above age-matched healthy donors, tracking circulating CD8+ T-cell counts. On treatment, the uncommon public clonotypes contracted or remained stable.

Investigators sought sequencing depths of between 1 in 200,000 and 1 in 1 million T cells. Sequenced by immunoSEQ multiplex PCR; TCRdb stores in-frame clones only, minus some. Of some 150,000 clones in the sample, approximately 80% were seen once. Germline loops: CDR1 SNHLY, CDR2 FYNNEI. Trimming pared 2 bases from V and 9 bases from J, leaving 5 bases between. The CDR3 runs to 11 residues. The source is a human donor with chronic lymphocytic leukemia. Source: PBMCs, taken after 36 months of ibrutinib treatment. This chain links TRBV2 with TRBJ2-1; D is unresolved. The CDR3 DNA sequence: TGTGCCAGCAGTGAATGGATTGAGCAGTTCTTC. It is translated as CASSEWIEQFF.